This TCR delta chain appears in the sequencing data of a study of gamma-delta chains in newborns, infants, children (dated by TCRdb to the late 2010s). For the study in its entirety: According to the title of the study, polyclonal expansion of innate gammadelta T cells immediately after birth is driven by microbial exposure. How innate gammadelta T cell populations in human newborns were shaped by microbial exposure immediately after birth was investigated in the study.

The CDR3 goes from the cysteine to the phenylalanine over 18 residues. Of the read, only the CDR3 DNA is kept; its 54 bases are in frame from base 1. The germline V gene specifies GEAIGNYY as CDR1 and EKD as CDR2. Remarks on this clone: Its antigen is still unknown. A much more abundant neighbour one base away suggests this may be a read error. This CDR3 is also generated by other DNA sequences in the sample.

Sequenced using an Illumina MiSeq. TCRdb reran clone calling on the public reads with CATT; rows sharing one DNA sequence were then combined. The table for this sample lists 950 to 1,100 delta-chain clones; under 8.5% of them were counted only once. Clones ranked in the top ten supply 25% to 30% of the sample. This chain is built from TRDV2 and TRDJ3; 12 central bases correspond to TRDD3. The sequence derives from a child who was a newborn, infant or young child, either healthy, febrile or measles-vaccinated (not recorded which). The sequenced sample consisted of blood. This receptor has the CDR3 CACDTGGYRSWDTRQMFF. The DNA sequence follows: TGTGCCTGCGACACTGGGGGATACCGGTCCTGGGACACCCGACAGATGTTTTTC.